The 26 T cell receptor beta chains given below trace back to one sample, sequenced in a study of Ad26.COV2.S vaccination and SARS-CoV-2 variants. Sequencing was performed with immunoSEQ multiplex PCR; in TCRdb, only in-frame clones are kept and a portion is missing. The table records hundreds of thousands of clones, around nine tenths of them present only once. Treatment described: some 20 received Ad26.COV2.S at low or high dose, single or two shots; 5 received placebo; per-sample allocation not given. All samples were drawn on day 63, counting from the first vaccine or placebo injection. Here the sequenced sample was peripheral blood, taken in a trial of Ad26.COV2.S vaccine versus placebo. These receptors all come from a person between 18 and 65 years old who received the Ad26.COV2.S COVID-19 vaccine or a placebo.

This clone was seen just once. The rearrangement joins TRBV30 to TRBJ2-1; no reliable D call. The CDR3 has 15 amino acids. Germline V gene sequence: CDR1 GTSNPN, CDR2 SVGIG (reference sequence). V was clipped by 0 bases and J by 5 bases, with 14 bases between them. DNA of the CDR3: TGTGCCTGGAGTGTACTGGGTGGGATGAACAATGAGCAGTTCTTC. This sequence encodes CAWSVLGGMNNEQFF.

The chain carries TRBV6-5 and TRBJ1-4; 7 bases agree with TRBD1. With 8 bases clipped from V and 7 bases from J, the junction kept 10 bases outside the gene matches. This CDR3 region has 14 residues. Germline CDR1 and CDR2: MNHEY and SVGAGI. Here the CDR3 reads CASALGGGGEKLFF. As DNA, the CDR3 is TGTGCCAGCGCCTTGGGAGGGGGCGGTGAAAAACTGTTTTTT.

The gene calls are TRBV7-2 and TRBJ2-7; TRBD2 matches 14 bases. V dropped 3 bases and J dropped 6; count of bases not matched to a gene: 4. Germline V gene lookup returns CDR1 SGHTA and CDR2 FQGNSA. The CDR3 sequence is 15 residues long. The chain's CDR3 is CASSFLGLAGAEQYF. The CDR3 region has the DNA TGTGCCAGCAGCTTCCTGGGACTAGCGGGGGCCGAGCAGTACTTC.

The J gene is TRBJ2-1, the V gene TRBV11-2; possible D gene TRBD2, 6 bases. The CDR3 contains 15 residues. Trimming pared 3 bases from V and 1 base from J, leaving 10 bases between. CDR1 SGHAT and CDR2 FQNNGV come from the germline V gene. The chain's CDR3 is CASSFSGTSYNEQFF. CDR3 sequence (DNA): TGTGCCAGCAGCTTCTCCGGGACTTCCTACAATGAGCAGTTCTTC.

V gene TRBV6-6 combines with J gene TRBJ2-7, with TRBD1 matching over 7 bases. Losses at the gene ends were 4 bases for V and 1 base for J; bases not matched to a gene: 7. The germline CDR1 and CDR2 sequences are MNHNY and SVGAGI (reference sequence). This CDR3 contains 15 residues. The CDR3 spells CASSFSPTGSYEQYF. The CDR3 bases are TGTGCCAGCAGTTTCTCACCGACAGGGTCCTACGAGCAGTACTTC.

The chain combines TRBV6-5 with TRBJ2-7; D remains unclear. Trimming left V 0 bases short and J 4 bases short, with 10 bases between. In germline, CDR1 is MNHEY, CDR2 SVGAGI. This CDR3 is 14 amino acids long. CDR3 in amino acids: CASSYSKAPYEQYF. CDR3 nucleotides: TGTGCCAGCAGTTACTCTAAGGCACCTTACGAGCAGTACTTC.

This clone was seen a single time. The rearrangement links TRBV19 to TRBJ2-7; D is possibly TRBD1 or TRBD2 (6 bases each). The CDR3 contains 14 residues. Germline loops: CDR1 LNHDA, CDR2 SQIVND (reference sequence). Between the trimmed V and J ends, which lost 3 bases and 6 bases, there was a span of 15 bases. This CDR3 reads CASSIRGGGGEQYF. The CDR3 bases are TGTGCCAGTAGTATCCGAGGAGGGGGAGGCGAGCAGTACTTC.

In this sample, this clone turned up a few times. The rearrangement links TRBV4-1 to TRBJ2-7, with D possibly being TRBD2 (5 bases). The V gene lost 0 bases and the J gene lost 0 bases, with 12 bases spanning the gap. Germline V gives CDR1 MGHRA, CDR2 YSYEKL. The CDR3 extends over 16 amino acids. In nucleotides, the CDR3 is TGCGCCAGCAGCCAAGAAACGCGGAGCGGCTCCTACGAGCAGTACTTC. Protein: CASSQETRSGSYEQYF.

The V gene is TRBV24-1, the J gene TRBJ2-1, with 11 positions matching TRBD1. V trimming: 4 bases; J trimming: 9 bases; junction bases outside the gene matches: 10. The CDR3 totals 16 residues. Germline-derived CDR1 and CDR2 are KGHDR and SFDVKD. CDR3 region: CATSDQGQGADSEQFF. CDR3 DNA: TGTGCCACCAGTGACCAAGGACAGGGGGCGGACAGTGAGCAGTTCTTC.

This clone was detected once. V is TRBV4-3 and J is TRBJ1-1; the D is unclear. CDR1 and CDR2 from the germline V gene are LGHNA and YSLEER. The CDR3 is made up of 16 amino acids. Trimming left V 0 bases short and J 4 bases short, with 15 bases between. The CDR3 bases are TGCGCCAGCAGCCAAGATGTTGTCCCCTCCCGCACTGAAGCTTTCTTT. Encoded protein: CASSQDVVPSRTEAFF.

The CDR3 DNA reads TGTGCCAGCAGTCGAGGACAGGGAAGCAATCAGCCCCAGCATTTT. Translation: CASSRGQGSNQPQHF. V is TRBV2 and J is TRBJ1-5; TRBD1 matches at 8 bases. J was trimmed by 1 base and V by 5 bases; bases with no gene match: 4. The germline gives CDR1 SNHLY, CDR2 FYNNEI. The CDR3 spans 15 residues.

Here the CDR3 reads CASSMLGAPSYNEQFF. CDR3 DNA: TGTGCCAGTAGTATGTTGGGGGCCCCTTCCTACAATGAGCAGTTCTTC. The chain joins TRBV19 to TRBJ2-1; possible D gene TRBD1, 6 bases. The germline V gene encodes CDR1 LNHDA and CDR2 SQIVND (reference sequence). Trimming stripped 3 bases from V and 1 base from J, with 13 bases between. The CDR3 consists of 16 residues.

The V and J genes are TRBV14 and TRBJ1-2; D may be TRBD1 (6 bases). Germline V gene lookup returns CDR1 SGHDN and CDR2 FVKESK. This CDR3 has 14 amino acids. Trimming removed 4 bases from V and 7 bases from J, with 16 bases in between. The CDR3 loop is CASSRIGTTPGYTF. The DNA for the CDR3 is TGTGCCAGCAGCCGTATTGGGACAACCCCTGGCTACACCTTC.

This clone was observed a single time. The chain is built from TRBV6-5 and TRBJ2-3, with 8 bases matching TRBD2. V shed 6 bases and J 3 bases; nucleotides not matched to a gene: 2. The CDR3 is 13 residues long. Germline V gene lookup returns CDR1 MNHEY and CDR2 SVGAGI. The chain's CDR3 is CASSRLATDTQYF. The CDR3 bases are TGTGCCAGCAGCCGACTAGCGACAGATACGCAGTATTTT.

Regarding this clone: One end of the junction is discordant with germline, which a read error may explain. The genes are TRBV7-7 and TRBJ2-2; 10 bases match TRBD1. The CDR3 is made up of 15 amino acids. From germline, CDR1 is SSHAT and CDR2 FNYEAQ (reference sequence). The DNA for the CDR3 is TGTGCTAGCAGCTTCGGGACAGGGGTTCCCGGGGAGCTGTTTTTT. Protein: CASSFGTGVPGELFF.

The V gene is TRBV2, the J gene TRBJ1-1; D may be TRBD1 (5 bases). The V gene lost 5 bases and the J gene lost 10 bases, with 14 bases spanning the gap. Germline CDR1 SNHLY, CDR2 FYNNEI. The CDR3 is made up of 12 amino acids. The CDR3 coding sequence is TGTGCCAGCAGTTGGGACCGGCCAGGAGCTTTCTTT. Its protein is CASSWDRPGAFF.

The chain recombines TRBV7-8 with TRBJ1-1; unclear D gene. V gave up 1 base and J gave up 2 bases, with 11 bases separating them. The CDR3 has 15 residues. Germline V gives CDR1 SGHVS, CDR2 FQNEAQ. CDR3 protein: CASSLVGSDNTEAFF. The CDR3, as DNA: TGTGCCAGCAGCTTAGTTGGCAGCGATAACACTGAAGCTTTCTTT.

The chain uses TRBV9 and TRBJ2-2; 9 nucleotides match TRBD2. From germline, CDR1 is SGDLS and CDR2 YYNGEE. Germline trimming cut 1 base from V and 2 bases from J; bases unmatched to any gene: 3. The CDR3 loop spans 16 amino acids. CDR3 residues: CASSVPSGDNTGELFF. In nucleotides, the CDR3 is TGTGCCAGCAGCGTACCTAGCGGGGATAACACCGGGGAGCTGTTTTTT.

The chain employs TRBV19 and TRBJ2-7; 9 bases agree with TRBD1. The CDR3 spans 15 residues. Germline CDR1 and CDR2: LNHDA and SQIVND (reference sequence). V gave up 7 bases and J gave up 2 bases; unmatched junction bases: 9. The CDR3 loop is CASKVSWDRAYEQYF. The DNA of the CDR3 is TGTGCCAGTAAGGTATCTTGGGACAGGGCCTACGAGCAGTACTTC.

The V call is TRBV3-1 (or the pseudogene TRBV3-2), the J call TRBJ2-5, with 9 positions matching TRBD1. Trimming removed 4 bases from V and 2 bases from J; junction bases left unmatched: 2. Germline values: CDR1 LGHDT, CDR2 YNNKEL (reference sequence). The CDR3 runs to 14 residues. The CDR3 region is CASSLGQGQETQYF. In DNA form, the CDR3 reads TGTGCCAGCAGCCTGGGACAGGGTCAAGAGACCCAGTACTTC.

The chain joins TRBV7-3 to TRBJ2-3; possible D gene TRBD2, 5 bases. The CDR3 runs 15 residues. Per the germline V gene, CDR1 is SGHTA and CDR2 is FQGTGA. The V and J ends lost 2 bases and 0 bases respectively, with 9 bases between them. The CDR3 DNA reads TGTGCCAGCAGCTTATTTAGCGTGAGCACAGATACGCAGTATTTT. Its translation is CASSLFSVSTDTQYF.

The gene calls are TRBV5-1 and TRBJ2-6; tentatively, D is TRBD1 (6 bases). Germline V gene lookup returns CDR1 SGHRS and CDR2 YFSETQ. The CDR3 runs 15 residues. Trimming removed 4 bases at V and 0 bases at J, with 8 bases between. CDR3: CASSQGGSGANVLTF. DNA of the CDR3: TGCGCCAGCAGCCAAGGGGGCTCTGGGGCCAACGTCCTGACTTTC.

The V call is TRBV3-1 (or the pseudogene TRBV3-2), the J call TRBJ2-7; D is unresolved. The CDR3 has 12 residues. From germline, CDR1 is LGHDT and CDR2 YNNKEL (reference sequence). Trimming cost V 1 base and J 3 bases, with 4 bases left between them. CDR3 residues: CASSQVIYEQYF. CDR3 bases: TGTGCCAGCAGCCAAGTCATCTACGAGCAGTACTTC.

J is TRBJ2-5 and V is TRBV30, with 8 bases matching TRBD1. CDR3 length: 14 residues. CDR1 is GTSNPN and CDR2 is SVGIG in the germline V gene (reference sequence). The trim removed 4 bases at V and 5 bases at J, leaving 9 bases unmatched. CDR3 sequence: CAWNGQGLGETQYF. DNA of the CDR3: TGTGCCTGGAACGGACAGGGTCTGGGGGAGACCCAGTACTTC.

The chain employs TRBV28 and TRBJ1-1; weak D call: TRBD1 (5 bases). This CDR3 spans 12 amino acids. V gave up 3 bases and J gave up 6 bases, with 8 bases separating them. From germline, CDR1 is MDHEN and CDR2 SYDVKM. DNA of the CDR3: TGTGCCAGCAGTTTGGGGGTCGCTGAAGCTTTCTTT. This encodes CASSLGVAEAFF.

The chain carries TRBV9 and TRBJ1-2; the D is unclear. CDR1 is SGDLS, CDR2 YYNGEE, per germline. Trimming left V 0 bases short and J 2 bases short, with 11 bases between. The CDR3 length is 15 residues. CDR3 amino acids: CASSVAPGSNYGYTF. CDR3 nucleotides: TGTGCCAGCAGCGTAGCCCCGGGGTCGAACTATGGCTACACCTTC.